A selection of T cell receptor beta chains follows, all from one sample in a study of beta chain features in type 1 diabetes. The data were produced by immunoSEQ multiplex PCR, yet TCRdb's version contains in-frame clones alone and is incomplete. The sample holds about 370,000 clones, around 9.6% seen once. The sequencing input was central memory CD4+ T cells from blood. The source of these receptors is a man younger than 45 with type 1 diabetes. CDR3s include the opening cysteine and the closing phenylalanine or tryptophan. A D gene is named only where the DNA matches it firmly. Not every row has a clone size; where given, it reads once, few, many or a size class.

v_call: TRBV5-1; clone_size: .; d_call: .; j_call: TRBJ2-4; cdr3_nt: TGCGCCAGCAGCTACGGGGGAATGGACATTCAGTACTTC; cdr3_aa: CASSYGGMDIQYF
v_call: TRBV5-1; clone_size: .; d_call: TRBD1; j_call: TRBJ2-3; cdr3_nt: TGCGCCAGCAGCTCACAGGGGGTCCCCACAGATACGCAGTATTTT; cdr3_aa: CASSSQGVPTDTQYF
v_call: TRBV5-1; clone_size: few; d_call: TRBD1; j_call: TRBJ2-1; cdr3_nt: TGCGCCAGCAGCTTACAGGGGATAGACAATGAGCAGTTCTTC; cdr3_aa: CASSLQGIDNEQFF
v_call: TRBV5-1; clone_size: .; d_call: .; j_call: TRBJ2-1; cdr3_nt: TGCGCCAGCAGCTTGGGATGGGGCAGTGACAATGAGCAGTTCTTC; cdr3_aa: CASSLGWGSDNEQFF
v_call: TRBV2; clone_size: many; d_call: .; j_call: TRBJ2-6; cdr3_nt: TGTGCCAGCAGTGAAAAATATGTCCTGACTTTC; cdr3_aa: CASSEKYVLTF
v_call: TRBV29-1; clone_size: .; d_call: .; j_call: TRBJ1-4; cdr3_nt: TGCAGCGTTACCTCTGATGCGGGGTATGAAAAACTGTTTTTT; cdr3_aa: CSVTSDAGYEKLFF
v_call: TRBV6-5; clone_size: .; d_call: .; j_call: TRBJ1-5; cdr3_nt: TGTGCCAGCAGTTACTCGCGGGTGGGTCAGCCCCAGCATTTT; cdr3_aa: CASSYSRVGQPQHF
v_call: TRBV7-9; clone_size: many; d_call: .; j_call: TRBJ2-7; cdr3_nt: TGTGCCAGCAGAGGGGGGACAGTCAGCTACGAGCAGTACTTC; cdr3_aa: CASRGGTVSYEQYF
v_call: TRBV7-9; clone_size: .; d_call: .; j_call: TRBJ1-1; cdr3_nt: TGTGCCAGCAGCTTTACTTCCACTGAAGCTTTCTTT; cdr3_aa: CASSFTSTEAFF
v_call: TRBV29-1; clone_size: few; d_call: .; j_call: TRBJ1-5; cdr3_nt: TGCAGCGTTGAAGATGCGGGAGGCAATCAGCCCCAGCATTTT; cdr3_aa: CSVEDAGGNQPQHF
v_call: TRBV7-9; clone_size: .; d_call: TRBD1; j_call: TRBJ1-1; cdr3_nt: TGTGCCAGCAGCTTAGCGGTTTGGACAGGGGACACTGAAGCTTTCTTT; cdr3_aa: CASSLAVWTGDTEAFF
v_call: TRBV18; clone_size: many; d_call: .; j_call: TRBJ2-1; cdr3_nt: TGTGCCAGCTCACCTGGAGAGGAGCAGTTCTTC; cdr3_aa: CASSPGEEQFF
v_call: TRBV7-2; clone_size: .; d_call: TRBD2; j_call: TRBJ2-3; cdr3_nt: TGTGCCAGCAAGGGACTAGCGACCACAGATACGCAGTATTTT; cdr3_aa: CASKGLATTDTQYF
v_call: TRBV10-3; clone_size: few; d_call: .; j_call: TRBJ2-3; cdr3_nt: TGTGCCATCTCAGATATCACAGATACGCAGTATTTT; cdr3_aa: CAISDITDTQYF
v_call: TRBV11-2; clone_size: once; d_call: .; j_call: TRBJ2-7; cdr3_nt: TGTGCCAGCACCCCGGAGGGGGGCTCCCCCTACGAGCAGTACTTC; cdr3_aa: CASTPEGGSPYEQYF
v_call: TRBV7-9; clone_size: .; d_call: .; j_call: TRBJ2-7; cdr3_nt: TGCGCCAGCAGCTTGGAAAGGTACTACGAGCAGTACTTC; cdr3_aa: CASSLERYYEQYF
v_call: TRBV6-6; clone_size: .; d_call: TRBD1; j_call: TRBJ1-4; cdr3_nt: TGTGCCAGCAGCAGGGGGCTGGATGAAAAACTGTTTTTT; cdr3_aa: CASSRGLDEKLFF
v_call: TRBV2; clone_size: .; d_call: .; j_call: TRBJ1-5; cdr3_nt: TGTGCCAGCAGTCGGAGAGGTGGCGATCAGCCCCAGCATTTT; cdr3_aa: CASSRRGGDQPQHF
v_call: TRBV10-3; clone_size: few; d_call: TRBD2; j_call: TRBJ2-7; cdr3_nt: TGTGCCAGCGCTAGCGGCTACGAGCAGTACTTC; cdr3_aa: CASASGYEQYF
v_call: TRBV4-1; clone_size: few; d_call: .; j_call: TRBJ1-4; cdr3_nt: TGCGCCAGCGGCCCAATTAGAGGGGATGAAAAACTGTTTTTT; cdr3_aa: CASGPIRGDEKLFF
v_call: TRBV28; clone_size: .; d_call: .; j_call: TRBJ2-7; cdr3_nt: TGTGCCAGCAGAGAGACAGAATACGAGCAGTACTTC; cdr3_aa: CASRETEYEQYF
v_call: TRBV6-5; clone_size: .; d_call: .; j_call: TRBJ1-5; cdr3_nt: TGTGCCAGCAGTTACGGTGCGAATCAGCCCCAGCATTTT; cdr3_aa: CASSYGANQPQHF
v_call: TRBV7-2; clone_size: .; d_call: TRBD1; j_call: TRBJ2-7; cdr3_nt: TGTGCCAGCAGCTTAGTCGCGGGACAGGGTTACGAGCAGTACTTC; cdr3_aa: CASSLVAGQGYEQYF
v_call: TRBV10-3; clone_size: .; d_call: TRBD1; j_call: TRBJ1-4; cdr3_nt: TGTGCCATCAGTGAGTCGACAGGGCGAGGAGAAAAACTGTTTTTT; cdr3_aa: CAISESTGRGEKLFF
v_call: TRBV7-2; clone_size: .; d_call: .; j_call: TRBJ1-1; cdr3_nt: TGTGCCAGCAGCTCCGCTCGGTGGAACACTGAAGCTTTCTTT; cdr3_aa: CASSSARWNTEAFF
v_call: TRBV7-9; clone_size: few; d_call: .; j_call: TRBJ1-1; cdr3_nt: TGTGCCAGCAGCTTATTACAGGGGAACACTGAAGCTTTCTTT; cdr3_aa: CASSLLQGNTEAFF
v_call: TRBV7-2; clone_size: .; d_call: .; j_call: TRBJ2-7; cdr3_nt: TGTGCCAGCAGCTCCTTCTCCTACGAGCAGTACTTC; cdr3_aa: CASSSFSYEQYF
v_call: TRBV6-1; clone_size: .; d_call: .; j_call: TRBJ2-2; cdr3_nt: TGTGCCAGCAGGGGGGAGACAGGATTCACCGGGGAGCTGTTTTTT; cdr3_aa: CASRGETGFTGELFF
v_call: TRBV6-5; clone_size: .; d_call: TRBD2; j_call: TRBJ2-4; cdr3_nt: TGTGCCAGCGTGGGGACTAGCGGGAACATTCAGTACTTC; cdr3_aa: CASVGTSGNIQYF
v_call: TRBV5-8; clone_size: .; d_call: TRBD1; j_call: TRBJ1-2; cdr3_nt: TGTGCCAGCAGCTTGGCGGACAGGGGTCGTGGCTACACCTTC; cdr3_aa: CASSLADRGRGYTF
v_call: TRBV11-2; clone_size: few; d_call: .; j_call: TRBJ2-5; cdr3_nt: TGTGCCAGCAGCTTCTCCTCATCTAGCGTACCGGGGACCCAGTACTTC; cdr3_aa: CASSFSSSSVPGTQYF
v_call: TRBV27; clone_size: .; d_call: .; j_call: TRBJ2-7; cdr3_nt: TGTGCCAGCCGCCGCTCGGGGGACTCCTACGAGCAGTACTTC; cdr3_aa: CASRRSGDSYEQYF
v_call: TRBV14; clone_size: .; d_call: .; j_call: TRBJ1-1; cdr3_nt: TGTGCCAGCAGCTTGACATCGAACACTGAAGCTTTCTTT; cdr3_aa: CASSLTSNTEAFF
v_call: TRBV4-3; clone_size: few; d_call: TRBD1; j_call: TRBJ2-5; cdr3_nt: TGCGCCAGCAGCCAAGACAGGGGGTGGGAGACCCAGTACTTC; cdr3_aa: CASSQDRGWETQYF
v_call: TRBV7-2; clone_size: .; d_call: .; j_call: TRBJ2-3; cdr3_nt: TGTGCCAGCAGTCCTCCCGCGGGGGCTACGCAGTATTTT; cdr3_aa: CASSPPAGATQYF
v_call: TRBV6-6; clone_size: few; d_call: .; j_call: TRBJ2-5; cdr3_nt: TGTGCCAGCAGTCGACAGCAAGAGACCCAGTACTTC; cdr3_aa: CASSRQQETQYF
v_call: TRBV2; clone_size: .; d_call: TRBD1; j_call: TRBJ1-5; cdr3_nt: TGTGCCAGCAGTGCAGACAGGGGCGACAATCAGCCCCAGCATTTT; cdr3_aa: CASSADRGDNQPQHF
v_call: TRBV7-2; clone_size: few; d_call: TRBD2; j_call: TRBJ2-2; cdr3_nt: TGTGCCAGCAGCTTAATGGGGTCCGGGACTAGCATGCGGGAGCTGTTTTTT; cdr3_aa: CASSLMGSGTSMRELFF
v_call: TRBV5-4; clone_size: .; d_call: .; j_call: TRBJ2-1; cdr3_nt: TGTGCCAGCAGCCTAAAAGCGTTTAGCTCCTACAATGAGCAGTTCTTC; cdr3_aa: CASSLKAFSSYNEQFF
v_call: TRBV5-6; clone_size: .; d_call: TRBD1; j_call: TRBJ1-2; cdr3_nt: TGTGCCAGCAACGAGGGACAGCAGTTCTATGGCTACACCTTC; cdr3_aa: CASNEGQQFYGYTF
v_call: TRBV9; clone_size: .; d_call: .; j_call: TRBJ1-4; cdr3_nt: TGTGCCAGCAGCGTAGCTCTAGGGGCAGGGGAAGAAAAACTGTTTTTT; cdr3_aa: CASSVALGAGEEKLFF
v_call: TRBV5-1; clone_size: .; d_call: TRBD2; j_call: TRBJ2-1; cdr3_nt: TGCGCCAGCAGCTTATCTACTAGCGGGAGGAACGATGAGCAGTTCTTC; cdr3_aa: CASSLSTSGRNDEQFF
v_call: TRBV7-2; clone_size: few; d_call: TRBD1; j_call: TRBJ2-7; cdr3_nt: TGTGCCAGCAGCTTTCGACAGGGCGCCAACGAGCAGTACTTC; cdr3_aa: CASSFRQGANEQYF